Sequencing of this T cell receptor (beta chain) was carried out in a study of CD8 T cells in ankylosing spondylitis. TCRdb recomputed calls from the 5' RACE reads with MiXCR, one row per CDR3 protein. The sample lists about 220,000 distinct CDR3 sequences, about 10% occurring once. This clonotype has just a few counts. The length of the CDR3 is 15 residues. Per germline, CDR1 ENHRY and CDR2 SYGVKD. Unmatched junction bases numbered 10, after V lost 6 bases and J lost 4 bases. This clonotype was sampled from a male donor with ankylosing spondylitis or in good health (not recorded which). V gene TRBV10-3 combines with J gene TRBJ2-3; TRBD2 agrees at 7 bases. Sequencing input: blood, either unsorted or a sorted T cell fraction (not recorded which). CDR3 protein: CAIRPGGSGADTQYF. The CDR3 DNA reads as TGTGCCATCAGGCCGGGGGGTAGCGGCGCAGATACGCAGTATTTT.